Listed below are T cell receptor beta chains from one sample, sequenced in a study of beta chain features in type 1 diabetes. Assay used: immunoSEQ multiplex PCR; TCRdb lists only in-frame clones, some missing. The sample has roughly 350,000 clones; approximately 11% are singletons. The sample consisted of naive CD4+ T cells from blood. The receptors shown here come from a woman in her 30s in good health. Each CDR3 is given with its conserved first and last residue. D genes are given only for firm matches. A clone size is listed for some rows: how often the clone was seen (once, few, many), or a class if it is expanded.

v_call	clone_size	d_call	j_call	cdr3_aa	cdr3_nt
TRBV28	few	TRBD2	TRBJ2-7	CASNSAGEYEQYF	TGTGCCAGCAACTCGGCGGGAGAGTACGAGCAGTACTTC
TRBV7-6	NA	TRBD2	TRBJ2-1	CASSFGGAYNEQFF	TGTGCCAGCAGCTTTGGGGGGGCCTACAATGAGCAGTTCTTC
TRBV7-3	few	TRBD1	TRBJ1-2	CASSFGQEDYGYTF	TGTGCCAGCAGCTTTGGACAGGAGGACTATGGCTACACCTTC
TRBV28	NA	NA	TRBJ1-1	CASCQGPRGTEAFF	TGTGCCAGCTGTCAGGGTCCCAGAGGAACTGAAGCTTTCTTT
TRBV28	once	NA	TRBJ2-1	CASSFRWRSYNEQFF	TGTGCCAGCAGTTTCAGGTGGCGCTCCTACAATGAGCAGTTCTTC
TRBV5-1	few	TRBD2	TRBJ2-6	CASSLEGRVGANVLTF	TGCGCCAGCAGCTTGGAGGGGAGGGTTGGGGCCAACGTCCTGACTTTC
TRBV6-5	few	NA	TRBJ2-1	CASTRPGTPYNEQFF	TGTGCCAGCACCCGTCCCGGGACACCATACAATGAGCAGTTCTTC
TRBV5-1	NA	NA	TRBJ2-3	CASSLAVRGSADTQYF	TGCGCCAGCAGCTTGGCTGTAAGGGGCTCTGCAGATACGCAGTATTTT
TRBV10-3	NA	NA	TRBJ2-7	CAITREPFDEQYF	TGTGCCATCACTCGGGAGCCTTTTGACGAGCAGTACTTC
TRBV29-1	NA	TRBD1	TRBJ2-3	CSVTGDTDTQYF	TGCAGCGTTACAGGGGACACAGATACGCAGTATTTT
TRBV27	NA	NA	TRBJ2-5	CASSLLRSATLETQYF	TGTGCCAGCAGTTTATTGAGGTCCGCCACACTAGAGACCCAGTACTTC
TRBV5-1	few	TRBD1	TRBJ2-1	CASSLVGQDTFNEQFF	TGCGCCAGCAGCTTGGTTGGACAGGATACCTTCAATGAGCAGTTCTTC
TRBV5-1	NA	TRBD2	TRBJ2-1	CASSLGDSGLYNEQFF	TGCGCCAGCAGCTTGGGGGATAGCGGGCTGTACAATGAGCAGTTCTTC
TRBV28	few	NA	TRBJ2-2	CASSLARAGELFF	TGTGCCAGCAGTTTAGCACGAGCCGGGGAGCTGTTTTTT
TRBV28	NA	TRBD1	TRBJ1-1	CASSNNDRGMNTEAFF	TGTGCCAGCAGTAATAACGACAGGGGAATGAACACTGAAGCTTTCTTT
TRBV4-1	NA	TRBD2	TRBJ2-7	CASSQLETSGSYEQYF	TGCGCCAGCAGCCAACTCGAGACTAGCGGGAGCTACGAGCAGTACTTC
TRBV30	few	NA	TRBJ2-1	CAWSADSNEQFF	TGTGCCTGGAGTGCGGACTCAAATGAGCAGTTCTTC
TRBV5-7	few	NA	TRBJ2-6	CASSPEGGLSGANVLTF	TGTGCCAGCAGCCCGGAGGGAGGCCTCTCTGGGGCCAACGTCCTGACTTTC
TRBV7-2	NA	NA	TRBJ2-1	CASSGVGISYNEQFF	TGTGCCAGCAGCGGAGTCGGGATAAGCTACAATGAGCAGTTCTTC
TRBV4-2	few	TRBD2	TRBJ2-7	CASSQERTSGTGQYF	TGTGCCAGCAGCCAGGAAAGGACTAGCGGGACGGGGCAGTACTTC
TRBV2	NA	NA	TRBJ2-7	CASSGGHPATYEQYF	TGTGCCAGCAGTGGGGGACACCCAGCAACCTACGAGCAGTACTTC
TRBV7-6	once	NA	TRBJ2-5	CASSPRTAEETQYF	TGTGCCAGCAGCCCCCGGACAGCCGAAGAGACCCAGTACTTC
TRBV6-5	NA	NA	TRBJ2-5	CASSYSIGNRGETQYF	TGTGCCAGCAGTTACTCGATAGGGAATAGAGGGGAGACCCAGTACTTC
TRBV5-1	few	NA	TRBJ2-5	CASSLGSGSSAETQYF	TGCGCCAGCAGCTTGGGGTCGGGTAGTTCGGCGGAGACCCAGTACTTC
TRBV28	few	TRBD1	TRBJ2-3	CASTTGQGPDTQYF	TGTGCCAGCACCACGGGACAGGGACCAGATACGCAGTATTTT
TRBV7-3	NA	NA	TRBJ2-3	CASSFGVTQDTQYF	TGTGCCAGCAGCTTCGGGGTAACACAGGATACGCAGTATTTT
TRBV9	few	NA	TRBJ2-3	CASSAGISTDTQYF	TGTGCCAGCAGCGCGGGGATAAGCACAGATACGCAGTATTTT
TRBV27	NA	NA	TRBJ1-2	CASSLYRDWEGYTF	TGTGCCAGCAGTTTATATAGGGATTGGGAGGGCTACACCTTC
TRBV9	few	NA	TRBJ1-2	CASSVAKTGGGYGYTF	TGTGCCAGCAGCGTAGCCAAGACAGGCGGCGGCTATGGCTACACCTTC
TRBV7-9	few	TRBD2	TRBJ2-5	CASHLTSTSGKEETQYF	TGTGCCAGCCACCTAACATCGACTAGCGGGAAGGAAGAGACCCAGTACTTC
TRBV30	NA	NA	TRBJ1-4	CAWSPHRATNEKLFF	TGTGCCTGGAGCCCCCACCGAGCAACTAATGAAAAACTGTTTTTT
TRBV14	NA	TRBD2	TRBJ2-7	CASSRTSGRAHEQYF	TGTGCCAGCAGCCGTACTAGCGGGAGGGCCCACGAGCAGTACTTC
TRBV28	few	TRBD2	TRBJ2-7	CASGDTGTSGMGEQYF	TGTGCCAGCGGAGATACCGGGACTAGCGGGATGGGGGAGCAGTACTTC
TRBV13	NA	TRBD2	TRBJ2-7	CASSRGTSRGYEQYF	TGTGCCAGCAGTCGAGGGACTAGCAGAGGCTACGAGCAGTACTTC
TRBV4-2	NA	NA	TRBJ2-2	CASSQASDTGELFF	TGTGCCAGCAGCCAAGCATCGGACACCGGGGAGCTGTTTTTT
TRBV5-1	NA	NA	TRBJ2-7	CASSLGSGGWLRNSYEQYF	TGCGCCAGCAGCTTGGGAAGTGGCGGGTGGCTACGTAATTCCTACGAGCAGTACTTC
TRBV28	NA	NA	TRBJ1-1	CASSLTPQGLGTEAFF	TGTGCCAGCAGTTTAACCCCGCAGGGACTAGGCACTGAAGCTTTCTTT
TRBV25-1	few	TRBD1	TRBJ1-5	CASSESGTGGNQPQHF	TGTGCCAGCAGTGAATCCGGGACAGGGGGCAATCAGCCCCAGCATTTT
TRBV18	NA	NA	TRBJ2-7	CASSPSAGAGDEQYF	TGTGCCAGCTCACCCAGTGCGGGGGCTGGGGACGAGCAGTACTTC
TRBV29-1	few	TRBD2	TRBJ2-1	CSVNRGGRASEQFF	TGCAGCGTGAACAGGGGCGGGAGGGCCAGTGAGCAGTTCTTC
TRBV2	NA	NA	TRBJ2-1	CASSPARSSYNEQFF	TGTGCCAGCAGTCCAGCGAGGAGCTCCTACAATGAGCAGTTCTTC
TRBV28	few	NA	TRBJ2-1	CASHRLGGQFF	TGTGCCAGCCACCGGTTGGGGGGGCAGTTCTTC
TRBV9	NA	TRBD2	TRBJ2-7	CASSVTLAVGGEQYF	TGTGCCAGCAGCGTAACCCTAGCGGTGGGTGGCGAGCAGTACTTC
TRBV7-9	NA	NA	TRBJ1-2	CASSLTRSGYTF	TGTGCCAGCAGCTTAACCCGGAGCGGCTACACCTTC
TRBV6-5	few	NA	TRBJ1-5	CASSLGQGNQPQHF	TGTGCCAGCAGTTTGGGGCAGGGCAATCAGCCCCAGCATTTT
TRBV7-3	few	TRBD2	TRBJ2-1	CASSLGLAGGNEQFF	TGTGCCAGCAGCCTGGGACTAGCGGGAGGAAATGAGCAGTTCTTC
TRBV5-1	NA	TRBD2	TRBJ2-1	CASSGGLAGSYNEQFF	TGCGCCAGCAGCGGGGGACTAGCGGGCTCCTACAATGAGCAGTTCTTC
TRBV25-1	NA	TRBD1	TRBJ2-1	CASSPRGDRRANEQFF	TGTGCCAGCAGTCCCCGAGGGGACAGGCGGGCCAATGAGCAGTTCTTC
TRBV5-6	few	TRBD1	TRBJ1-2	CASSLRARTGAGYTF	TGTGCCAGCAGCTTGAGAGCCAGGACAGGGGCAGGCTACACCTTC
TRBV4-2	NA	NA	TRBJ2-5	CASSRGREETQYF	TGTGCCAGCAGTAGAGGTCGGGAAGAGACCCAGTACTTC
TRBV6-6	few	NA	TRBJ2-7	CASSYSKGLSSYEQYF	TGTGCCAGCAGTTACTCGAAGGGACTGAGCTCCTACGAGCAGTACTTC
TRBV23-1	NA	TRBD1	TRBJ2-2	CASSQYRGQNTGELFF	TGCGCCAGCAGTCAATACAGGGGGCAGAACACCGGGGAGCTGTTTTTT